This T cell receptor beta chain was identified during a study of blood T cell repertoires in COVID-19 (dated by TCRdb to about 2020). About the study as a whole: Samples covering the acute and convalescent phases of COVID-19 were provided by collaborators in the United States, Italy and Spain. The prospective study material was composed of cDNA or gDNA derived from T cells, B-cell-depleted T cells, or PBMCs. Subjects who had been exposed to COVID-19, were actively infected with it, or had recovered from it provided the deeply sampled blood TCRbeta repertoires that made up the dataset. A freely available public database, intended as a resource for researchers studying the immune response to SARS-CoV-2, is where the repertoires were released. Samples came from the ongoing ImmuneRACE study (first 160 participants) plus 1,254 subjects from 6 global collaborators. Nearly every sample came with metadata listing a de-identified subject ID, COVID-19 status, age in years and sex. Where available, HLA class I and class II types were obtained from metadata supplied by the sample provider rather than from assay-based typing.

Study-level results and caveats: The amount of clinical and demographic metadata varied by source and participant and was provided uncurated.

TCRbeta CDR3 regions were amplified from genomic DNA by means of the immunoSEQ Assay, a bias-controlled multiplex PCR. Per the authors' processing: The number of nucleated cells in each sample was estimated from the amplification of reference gene primers within the assay. To quantify the absolute abundance of each unique TCRbeta CDR3 rearrangement, sequence reads were collapsed and filtered. For each sample, productive Simpson clonality was calculated as the square root of Simpson's diversity index over productive rearrangements. TCRdb limited this immuneACCESS table to in-frame rearrangements with V and J called. A share of clones is missing; checked studies link under half to unresolved V genes, and the rest is unexplained. The D gene and trimming were derived from the DNA, and the V and J assignments and clone size from that table. The table for this sample lists around 260,000 clones; 75% to 90% of them were counted only once. The ten largest clonotypes hold about 0.94% of the sample.

Samples from volunteer blood donors who had recovered from COVID-19 were contributed by a second Seattle source. Whole blood was collected in K2EDTA tubes by collaborating institutions according to the institutions' own protocols. Collaborator samples were shipped for TCRbeta analysis as frozen whole blood, isolated PBMCs, or DNA extracted from either sample type. From V the trimming removes 1 base and from J it removes 9 bases, while the gene matches leave 14 bases of the junction unaccounted for. CDR1 and CDR2, per the germline V gene, are MDHEN and SYDVKM. The CDR3 spans 16 residues, from the cysteine through the phenylalanine. Only CDR3 DNA is held: 48 bases, read in frame from base 1. Remarks on this clone: What this receptor recognizes is not known. Within one base of it there is no much larger clone, and no base qualities were kept.

The sequence is built from TRBV28 and TRBJ1-1, and TRBD1 matches 7 of the central bases. The specimen sequenced was peripheral blood. The sequence was collected from a woman in her thirties or forties who had recovered from COVID-19. In nucleotides, the sequence is TGTGCCAGCAGTTTATCTTTCCCTAATGACAGGGTGAAAGCTTTCTTT. This codes for CASSLSFPNDRVKAFF.